This T cell receptor (beta chain) was identified during a study of cytomegalovirus exposure and HLA in healthy donors. Findings of the study overall: Trimming of TCR beta V- and J-genes showed a link, identified in a later analysis, to a missense DCLRE1C variant. Across HLA loci, a later analysis found differing TCR association rates, with DRB1 most and HLA-C fewest.

Notes on this clone: Its antigen is still unknown.

This CDR3 region has 14 residues. CDR1 is SGDLS and CDR2 is YYNGEE in the germline V gene. V dropped 4 bases and J dropped 5; count of bases not matched to a gene: 6. Primers: 60 Vbeta forward and 13 Jbeta reverse. Sequenced by immunoSEQ multiplex PCR; TCRdb stores in-frame clones only, minus some. This table holds around 140,000 clones. The clonotype comes from a woman aged 18-29 years in good health and CMV-seronegative. The specimen was PBMCs. The chain combines TRBV9 with TRBJ2-7; 10 bases are a match to TRBD1. The CDR3 nucleotides are TGTGCCAGCAGCCCTTGGACAGGGGGGCACGAGCAGTACTTC. Translated, it gives CASSPWTGGHEQYF.